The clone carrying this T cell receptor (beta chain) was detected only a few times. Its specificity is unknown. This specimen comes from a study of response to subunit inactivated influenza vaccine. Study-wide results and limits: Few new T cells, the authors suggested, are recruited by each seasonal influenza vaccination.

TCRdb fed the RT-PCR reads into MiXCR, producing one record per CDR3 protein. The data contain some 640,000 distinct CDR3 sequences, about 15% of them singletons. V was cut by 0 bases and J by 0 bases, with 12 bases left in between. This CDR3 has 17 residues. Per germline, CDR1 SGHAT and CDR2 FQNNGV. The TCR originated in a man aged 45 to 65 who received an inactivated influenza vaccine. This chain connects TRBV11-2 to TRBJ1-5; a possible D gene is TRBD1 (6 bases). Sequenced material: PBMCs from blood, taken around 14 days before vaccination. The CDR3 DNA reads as TGTGCCAGCAGCTTAGACCCGACAGGTTATAGCAATCAGCCCCAGCATTTT. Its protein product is CASSLDPTGYSNQPQHF.